What follows are 8 T cell receptor beta chains derived from one specimen sequenced in a study of CD8+CD57+ T cells in acquired aplastic anemia. Individuals selected for sequencing had exhibited CD8+CD57+ cell expansion on flow cytometry. Genomic DNA, the template, was used for profiling of the TCR beta VDJ and CDR3. TCRdb fed the reads into MiXCR, producing one record per CDR3 protein. The sample includes about 160,000 distinct CDR3 sequences, about 45% of them seen just once. Sequencing used sorted CD4+, CD8+, or CD8+CD57+ T cells (not recorded which) from PBMCs. Receptors were obtained from a human donor with aplastic anemia.

This clonotype came up many times. The genes are TRBV6-5 and TRBJ1-6; D gene uncertain. Per germline, CDR1 MNHEY and CDR2 SVGAGI. This CDR3 has 14 residues. V was trimmed by 2 bases and J by 4 bases, leaving 6 bases between them. CDR3 in amino acids: CASSYEAYNSPLHF. In DNA, the CDR3 is TGTGCCAGCAGTTACGAGGCTTATAATTCACCCCTCCACTTT.

This clonotype was counted many times. The chain combines TRBV9 with TRBJ2-6, with TRBD1 matching over 7 bases. Germline V CDR1 and CDR2: SGDLS, YYNGEE. CDR3 length equals 18 residues. J gave up 0 bases and V 0 bases, and 6 bases lay outside the gene matches. The CDR3 nucleotides read TGTGCCAGCAGCGTAGGTGCAGGGGGAAGCTCTGGGGCCAACGTCCTGACTTTC. Translation: CASSVGAGGSSGANVLTF. Combining the CDR3 with reference TRBV9 and TRBJ2-6 gives the whole variable domain DSGVTQTPKHLITATGQRVTLRCSPRSGDLSVYWYQQSLDQGLQFLIQYYNGEERAKGNILERFSAQQFPDLHSELNLSSLELGDSALYFCASSVGAGGSSGANVLTFGAGSRLTVL.

The chain is built from TRBV7-2 and TRBJ1-6, with a weak D call TRBD1 (6 bases). CDR1 is SGHTA, CDR2 FQGNSA, per germline. Trimming took off 1 base at V and 11 bases at J, with 9 bases between the two ends. The CDR3 has 13 amino acids. This CDR3 is CASSLGWDTPLHF. As DNA, the CDR3 is TGTGCCAGCAGCTTAGGTTGGGACACACCCCTCCACTTT.

J is TRBJ1-3 and V is TRBV6-2 or TRBV6-3; D gene uncertain. The CDR3 totals 15 residues. The germline V gene has CDR1 MNHEY and CDR2 SVGEGT. Trimming cost V 6 bases and J 0 bases, with 12 bases left between them. The CDR3 DNA sequence: TGTGCCAGCAGGCTCCGGGAGATCTCTGGAAACACCATATATTTT. Amino acid sequence: CASRLREISGNTIYF.

This clonotype was seen repeatedly, ten times or more. The rearrangement joins TRBV5-1 to TRBJ2-5, with D perhaps matching TRBD1 (6 bases). Trimming shortened V by 4 bases and J by 5 bases, and 15 bases separated the two germline ends. CDR1 SGHRS and CDR2 YFSETQ come from the germline V gene. The CDR3 sequence is 14 residues long. CDR3 region: CASSPGTLEETQYF. CDR3 in DNA: TGCGCCAGCAGCCCCGGGACACTGGAGGAGACCCAGTACTTC.

This clonotype was counted once. The chain is built from TRBV7-3 and TRBJ1-1; D may be TRBD1 (6 bases). Germline lookup yields CDR1 SGHTA and CDR2 FQGTGA. The V gene lost 6 bases and the J gene lost 4 bases, with 12 bases spanning the gap. CDR3 size: 13 residues. This chain's CDR3 is CASRPTGITEAFF. CDR3 coding DNA: TGTGCCAGCAGACCAACAGGGATCACTGAAGCTTTCTTT.

This clonotype has just a few counts. This sequence joins TRBV19 and TRBJ2-3; the match to TRBD1 covers 10 bases. This CDR3 region has 16 residues. The ends lost 3 bases at V and 6 bases at J; junction bases unmatched: 9. The V gene's germline CDR1 is LNHDA and CDR2 SQIVND (reference sequence). For the CDR3, the DNA is TGTGCCAGTAGTATCTCCCATAGGACAGGGGGGGATACGCAGTATTTT. Translated: CASSISHRTGGDTQYF.

About this clonotype itself: Because the CDR3 is missing its conserved closing phenylalanine or tryptophan, this is likely a read error. No DNA is shown, since the ends of the CDR3 on it are uncertain; the CDR3 is the one TCRdb lists. The chain has TRBV2 and TRBJ1-6. The length of the CDR3 is 8 amino acids, counting both ends. Germline assignment: CDR1 SNHLY and CDR2 FYNNEI. This CDR3 is CASSQDGP.